This T cell receptor beta chain originates from a study of blood T cell repertoires in COVID-19. While infection was still active, Seattle patients were enrolled and then followed longitudinally. The germline V gene encodes CDR1 MGHDK and CDR2 SYGVNS. The V segment lost 7 bases and the J segment 5 bases; nucleotides outside the gene matches: 8. The CDR3 is made up of 14 amino acids. Assay used: immunoSEQ multiplex PCR; TCRdb lists only in-frame clones, some missing. The sample includes a few hundred thousand clones, about 90% of them seen just once. J is TRBJ2-5 and V is TRBV25-1, with TRBD1 identical over 9 bases. Sequenced sample: peripheral blood. The clonotype was recovered from a woman aged 30 to 39 with COVID-19, enrolled during active disease. This CDR3 is CASTPQGAYETQYF. DNA of the CDR3: TGTGCCAGCACCCCACAGGGGGCCTACGAGACCCAGTACTTC.